The sequence of this T cell receptor (beta chain) was determined in a study of cytomegalovirus exposure and HLA in healthy donors. In the study overall: In a later analysis, the roughly 120 validation repertoires were reported to have used the same platform as the approximately 700 first-cohort repertoires.

The CDR3 is 14 residues long. Deletions cut 2 bases from V and 5 bases from J, with 11 bases between. CDR1 is SGHDT and CDR2 is YYEEEE in the germline V gene. This clone was seen a few times. Its antigen is still unknown. Study-level results: The investigators catalogued 164 TCR beta chains as cytomegalovirus-associated. Generally TCR sequences proved uncommon, though certain public TCRs appeared in numerous donors.

Sequenced by immunoSEQ multiplex PCR; TCRdb stores in-frame clones only, minus some. The sample includes fewer than 85,000 clones, 94% of them seen just once. Sequencing was done on a sample of PBMCs. The chain links TRBV5-6 to TRBJ1-5, with D hard to call. This TCR came from a woman under 30 in good health and CMV-seronegative. The CDR3 protein is CASSFSRTHQPQHF. Here the CDR3 DNA reads TGTGCCAGCAGCTTTTCCAGAACCCATCAGCCCCAGCATTTT.